This T cell receptor (beta chain) was captured by sequencing in a study of blood T cell repertoires in COVID-19. Produced via immunoSEQ multiplex PCR; TCRdb's table is partial and in-frame only. The sample consists of some 150,000 clones, 87% of them appearing once. This clone was seen only a few times. This CDR3 has 14 amino acids. V lost 5 bases and J 6 bases, leaving 14 bases between the germline ends. CDR1 is LNHDA and CDR2 is SQIVND in the germline V gene (reference sequence). This chain uses TRBV19 with TRBJ1-5; D gene uncertain. The TCR was taken from a man aged 50 to 59 with active COVID-19. The specimen was peripheral blood. Written as DNA, the CDR3 is TGTGCCAGTAGTCCCCGGGAGGGTATTCAGCCCCAGCATTTT. As protein: CASSPREGIQPQHF.